This is a list of T cell receptor beta chains from one sample in a study of identical twins. Each CDR3 protein is one row after TCRdb ran MiXCR on the 5' RACE reads. The sample includes around 230,000 distinct CDR3 sequences, less than 9.5% of them seen just once. What was sequenced was memory (CD45RO+) T cells sorted from blood. These receptor sequences come from a woman under 30 in good health. The CDR3 runs from the conserved cysteine through the conserved F or W. The D gene is left open where the match is weak. Where a row states a size, it is once, few, many or the class of an expanded clone; other rows omit it.

abundance | d_gene | j_gene | len | v_gene | CDR3aa | CDR3nt
- | - | TRBJ1-1 | 14 | TRBV5-1 | CASSSKTSGTEAFF | TGCGCCAGCAGCTCGAAAACCAGTGGCACTGAAGCTTTCTTT
- | TRBD1 | TRBJ2-1 | 15 | TRBV20-1 | CSASGTGGLYNEQFF | TGCAGTGCTAGTGGGACAGGGGGTCTCTACAATGAGCAGTTCTTC
- | - | TRBJ1-6 | 11 | TRBV6-2/TRBV6-3 | CASRTDSPLHF | TGTGCCAGCAGAACGGATTCACCCCTCCACTTT
- | - | TRBJ1-5 | 14 | TRBV18 | CASSPGTPNQPQHF | TGTGCCAGCTCACCTGGGACCCCTAATCAGCCCCAGCATTTT
many | TRBD1 | TRBJ1-5 | 15 | TRBV12-3/TRBV12-4 | CASSLQGAAGQPQHF | TGTGCCAGCAGTTTGCAGGGGGCGGCCGGGCAGCCCCAGCATTTT
few | - | TRBJ2-1 | 16 | TRBV5-1 | CASSLDGRSSYNEQFF | TGCGCCAGCAGCTTGGATGGCAGAAGCTCCTACAATGAGCAGTTCTTC
- | TRBD1 | TRBJ2-3 | 13 | TRBV12-3/TRBV12-4 | CASTNRGPDTQYF | TGTGCCAGCACTAACAGGGGGCCAGATACGCAGTATTTT
many | TRBD2 | TRBJ2-1 | 13 | TRBV12-3/TRBV12-4 | CASTLAGIDEQFF | TGTGCCAGCACCCTAGCGGGAATAGATGAGCAGTTCTTC
- | - | TRBJ2-5 | 17 | TRBV7-9 | CASSFWTGPGREETQYF | TGTGCCAGCAGCTTTTGGACGGGGCCCGGTCGGGAAGAGACCCAGTACTTC
few | TRBD1 | TRBJ2-5 | 14 | TRBV2 | CASSPWDSQGTQYF | TGTGCCAGCAGTCCCTGGGACAGCCAGGGGACCCAGTACTTC
few | - | TRBJ1-2 | 16 | TRBV6-1 | CASSPRAASVGYGYTF | TGTGCCAGCAGTCCCCGGGCCGCTTCAGTCGGGTATGGCTACACCTTC
few | TRBD1 | TRBJ2-1 | 20 | TRBV11-2 | CASSFETDRGWFSSYNEQFF | TGTGCCAGCAGCTTCGAGACTGACAGGGGATGGTTTAGCTCCTACAATGAGCAGTTCTTC
few | TRBD1 | TRBJ2-5 | 16 | TRBV9 | CASSAWDSETIETQYF | TGTGCCAGCAGCGCTTGGGACAGTGAAACGATAGAGACCCAGTACTTC
- | - | TRBJ2-5 | 16 | TRBV7-2 | CASSRLGAGSQETQYF | TGTGCCAGCAGCCGCCTTGGAGCGGGCAGCCAAGAGACCCAGTACTTC
many | - | TRBJ1-3 | 14 | TRBV12-3/TRBV12-4 | CASTATGSGNTIYF | TGTGCCAGCACCGCGACGGGCTCTGGAAACACCATATATTTT
- | TRBD2 | TRBJ2-1 | 17 | TRBV15 | CATSGGLAGGSYNEQFF | TGTGCCACCAGCGGAGGACTAGCGGGAGGATCCTACAATGAGCAGTTCTTC
- | TRBD2 | TRBJ2-1 | 16 | TRBV28 | CASSSPGTRRYNEQFF | TGTGCCAGCAGTTCCCCCGGGACTAGACGTTACAATGAGCAGTTCTTC
few | TRBD2 | TRBJ2-7 | 17 | TRBV5-6 | CASSLLASGGSRGEQYF | TGTGCCAGCAGCTTGTTAGCTAGCGGGGGATCACGGGGCGAGCAGTACTTC
many | - | TRBJ2-1 | 11 | TRBV12-3/TRBV12-4 | CASSLRDQQFF | TGTGCCAGCAGTTTGCGGGATCAGCAGTTCTTC
once | TRBD1 | TRBJ1-2 | 14 | TRBV30 | CAWSPLGQGWGYTF | TGTGCCTGGAGTCCCCTAGGACAGGGCTGGGGCTACACCTTC
few | - | TRBJ1-2 | 16 | TRBV7-9 | CASSPTAGHLDYGYTF | TGTGCCAGCAGCCCAACAGCGGGACATCTTGACTATGGCTACACCTTC
- | TRBD1 | TRBJ2-5 | 16 | TRBV27 | CASSAGTALLRETQYF | TGTGCCAGCAGTGCCGGGACAGCACTCCTACGGGAGACCCAGTACTTC
few | TRBD1 | TRBJ2-5 | 12 | TRBV20-1 | CSAKTGGETQYF | TGCAGTGCTAAAACAGGGGGAGAGACCCAGTACTTC
few | TRBD2 | TRBJ2-4 | 17 | TRBV2 | CASSPGWGREAKNIQYF | TGTGCCAGCAGCCCCGGGTGGGGGAGGGAAGCCAAAAACATTCAGTACTTC
- | - | TRBJ1-2 | 14 | TRBV15 | CATSRDSRAYGYTF | TGTGCCACCAGCAGAGATAGCAGAGCCTATGGCTACACCTTC
few | TRBD1 | TRBJ2-2 | 15 | TRBV5-6 | CASSIRDRATGELFF | TGTGCCAGCAGCATTCGGGACAGGGCGACCGGGGAGCTGTTTTTT
many | TRBD1 | TRBJ2-7 | 15 | TRBV15 | CATSRGGTGVIEQYF | TGTGCCACCAGCAGAGGAGGGACAGGGGTAATTGAGCAGTACTTC
few | - | TRBJ2-5 | 14 | TRBV9 | CASSVEPSVETQYF | TGTGCCAGCAGCGTAGAACCTAGCGTAGAGACCCAGTACTTC
few | - | TRBJ1-1 | 14 | TRBV5-8 | CASSLGTLSTEAFF | TGTGCCAGCAGCCTCGGGACATTGAGCACTGAAGCTTTCTTT
few | - | TRBJ2-3 | 12 | TRBV13 | CASRTLGDTQYF | TGTGCCAGCCGCACCCTCGGGGATACGCAGTATTTT
few | TRBD2 | TRBJ2-3 | 15 | TRBV7-2 | CASSLDGAGGYTQYF | TGTGCCAGCAGCTTAGACGGCGCGGGAGGTTATACGCAGTATTTT
few | - | TRBJ2-7 | 14 | TRBV9 | CASSLRQNSYEQYF | TGTGCCAGCAGCCTCCGACAGAACTCCTACGAGCAGTACTTC
many | - | TRBJ1-1 | 14 | TRBV5-1 | CASSPNGGYTEAFF | TGCGCCAGCAGCCCCAACGGGGGCTATACTGAAGCTTTCTTT
few | TRBD1 | TRBJ2-3 | 13 | TRBV29-1 | CSVRQGGTDTQYF | TGCAGCGTGAGACAGGGGGGCACAGATACGCAGTATTTT
many | TRBD2 | TRBJ2-1 | 13 | TRBV2 | CASILLADNEQFF | TGTGCCAGCATTCTCCTAGCGGACAATGAGCAGTTCTTC
- | TRBD2 | TRBJ2-3 | 15 | TRBV6-5 | CASSYSTSATDTQYF | TGTGCCAGCAGTTACTCGACTAGCGCCACAGATACGCAGTATTTT
many | - | TRBJ2-7 | 16 | TRBV4-2 | CASSPQDYRTSYEQYF | TGTGCCAGCAGCCCCCAGGACTATCGCACGTCCTACGAGCAGTACTTC
- | TRBD2 | TRBJ2-1 | 17 | TRBV5-1 | CASSLGRGTSSANEQFF | TGCGCCAGCAGCTTGGGGCGTGGGACTAGCTCCGCCAATGAGCAGTTCTTC
many | - | TRBJ2-5 | 13 | TRBV29-1 | CSVEMDYETNQYF | TGCAGCGTTGAGATGGACTACGAAACCAACCAGTACTTC
- | TRBD2 | TRBJ2-7 | 15 | TRBV5-4 | CASSLAGLGTYEQYF | TGTGCCAGCAGCTTGGCGGGACTAGGCACCTACGAGCAGTACTTC
- | TRBD1 | TRBJ2-1 | 14 | TRBV4-2 | CASSQRQGIDEQFF | TGTGCCAGCAGCCAACGACAGGGGATCGATGAGCAGTTCTTC